A single sample is the source of the 20 T cell receptor beta chains below, sequenced in a study of cytotoxic CD8 clonotypes in ibrutinib-treated CLL. The method was immunoSEQ multiplex PCR; TCRdb's version includes in-frame clones alone and lacks a portion of them. The sample shows 200,000 to 250,000 clones, roughly 77% of them seen only once. Specimen: PBMCs, collected after 12 months of ibrutinib treatment. These TCRs come from a human donor with chronic lymphocytic leukemia.

The chain is built from TRBV27 and TRBJ2-4; no clear D gene. Trimming shortened V by 4 bases and J by 5 bases, and 12 bases separated the two germline ends. Germline lookup yields CDR1 MNHEY and CDR2 SMNVEV (reference sequence). The CDR3 runs 14 residues. The CDR3 reads CASSSGSRENIQYF. CDR3 DNA sequence: TGTGCCAGCAGTTCGGGCTCAAGGGAAAACATTCAGTACTTC.

This clone has more than one count but fewer than ten. The chain couples TRBV7-2 to TRBJ1-1; D gene ambiguous. This CDR3 is built from 13 residues. Deletions cut 11 bases from V and 9 bases from J, with 22 bases between. Germline V gene lookup returns CDR1 SGHTA and CDR2 FQGNSA. DNA of the CDR3: TGTGCCTGGTCAGGATACCCCTTAAAACAAGCTTTCTTT. Amino acid sequence: CAWSGYPLKQAFF.

V and J are TRBV19 and TRBJ2-6, with 7 bases matching TRBD1. The CDR3 is 16 residues long. The germline CDR1 and CDR2 sequences are LNHDA and SQIVND (reference sequence). V trimming: 1 base; J trimming: 2 bases; junction bases outside the gene matches: 2. The chain's CDR3 is CASSIVTGTGANVLTF. The CDR3 region has the DNA TGTGCCAGTAGTATAGTGACAGGGACTGGGGCCAACGTCCTGACTTTC. The whole variable domain, remainder taken from reference TRBV19 and TRBJ2-6, is DGGITQSPKYLFRKEGQNVTLSCEQNLNHDAMYWYRQDPGQGLRLIYYSQIVNDFQKGDIAEGYSVSREKKESFPLTVTSAQKNPTAFYLCASSIVTGTGANVLTFGAGSRLTVL.

The sample holds a few counts of this clone. This chain uses TRBV10-3 with TRBJ2-7; 9 bases agree with TRBD1. The CDR3 has 14 residues. Germline CDR1 reads ENHRY; CDR2 reads SYGVKD. Trimming at V came to 3 bases and at J to 3 bases, leaving 3 bases not matched to a gene. The CDR3 DNA reads as TGTGCCATCAGTGAAAGGACAGGGGTCTACGAGCAGTACTTC. Protein: CAISERTGVYEQYF.

This clone was counted a few times. V is TRBV20-1 and J is TRBJ2-7; D uncertain. CDR1 and CDR2 from the germline V gene are DFQATT and SNEGSKA (reference sequence). CDR3 length equals 11 residues. V was pared by 3 bases and J by 5 bases, with 8 bases between. In nucleotides, the CDR3 is TGCAGTGCTAGTCTGGTTCACGAGCAGTACTTC. Translating gives CSASLVHEQYF.

The V and J genes are TRBV30 and TRBJ1-2; TRBD1 aligns across 10 bases. Trimming at V came to 2 bases and at J to 8 bases, leaving 14 bases not matched to a gene. This CDR3 is 16 amino acids long. Germline lookup yields CDR1 GTSNPN and CDR2 SVGIG (reference sequence). The CDR3 loop is CAWSISPTGGAGGYTF. Here the CDR3 DNA reads TGTGCCTGGAGTATTTCCCCGACAGGGGGCGCCGGGGGCTACACCTTC.

The chain combines TRBV29-1 with TRBJ2-7; D is perhaps TRBD1 or TRBD2 (5 bases each). The germline gives CDR1 SQVTM, CDR2 ANQGSEA. The CDR3 loop spans 14 amino acids. Between the trimmed V and J ends, which lost 4 bases and 7 bases, there was a span of 20 bases. Here the CDR3 reads CSVVGPAGTLEQYF. The CDR3 DNA reads as TGCAGCGTTGTAGGCCCAGCAGGGACCTTGGAGCAGTACTTC.

This chain links TRBV5-1 with TRBJ1-1; D is possibly TRBD1 (5 bases). V was pared by 3 bases and J by 4 bases, with 16 bases between. This CDR3 region has 15 residues. CDR1 SGHRS and CDR2 YFSETQ come from the germline V gene. This CDR3 is CASSSFQGGGTEAFF. The CDR3 nucleotides are TGCGCCAGCAGCTCCTTCCAGGGAGGAGGCACTGAAGCTTTCTTT. The whole variable domain, remainder taken from reference TRBV5-1 and TRBJ1-1, is KAGVTQTPRYLIKTRGQQVTLSCSPISGHRSVSWYQQTPGQGLQFLFEYFSETQRNKGNFPGRFSGRQFSNSRSEMNVSTLELGDSALYLCASSSFQGGGTEAFFGQGTRLTVV.

V and J are TRBV30 and TRBJ1-1, with unresolved D. Trimming pared 3 bases from V and 4 bases from J, leaving 18 bases between. Germline V gives CDR1 GTSNPN, CDR2 SVGIG (reference sequence). This CDR3 has 15 amino acids. CDR3 DNA sequence: TGTGCCTGGAGCCATTTGGGCCAAAGATCCACTGAAGCTTTCTTT. Its protein product is CAWSHLGQRSTEAFF.

This clone was observed a handful of times. This chain links TRBV19 with TRBJ1-6; 7 bases align to TRBD1. The CDR3 extends over 16 amino acids. Germline CDR1 reads LNHDA; CDR2 reads SQIVND (reference sequence). V was pared by 5 bases and J by 9 bases, with 13 bases of the junction left unmatched. The CDR3 is CASSLPRTGVFSPLHF. CDR3 coding DNA: TGTGCCAGTAGTCTCCCCCGGACAGGAGTTTTTTCACCCCTCCACTTT.

In its sample, this clone was seen a few times. V gene TRBV5-1 combines with J gene TRBJ1-4, with 7 positions matching TRBD1. V was clipped by 5 bases and J by 0 bases; unmatched bases: 7. The CDR3 extends over 16 amino acids. Germline V gene lookup returns CDR1 SGHRS and CDR2 YFSETQ. The CDR3 protein is CASRRGQHATNEKLFF. CDR3 DNA sequence: TGCGCCAGCAGGAGGGGACAGCATGCAACTAATGAAAAACTGTTTTTT.

This rearrangement joins TRBV28 to TRBJ2-3; D is possibly TRBD1 or TRBD2 (5 bases each). Germline V gene data show CDR1 as MDHEN and CDR2 as SYDVKM. This CDR3 is 15 amino acids long. The V gene lost 4 bases and the J gene lost 0 bases, with 11 bases spanning the gap. The CDR3: CASSWDAASTDTQYF. In nucleotides, the CDR3 is TGTGCCAGCAGTTGGGACGCAGCTAGCACAGATACGCAGTATTTT.

This clone was observed a few times. This rearrangement joins TRBV27 to TRBJ1-2; possible D gene TRBD1, 6 bases. The ends were cut back, 5 bases at V and 8 bases at J, with 15 bases in the middle. The germline V gene has CDR1 MNHEY and CDR2 SMNVEV (reference sequence). The CDR3 spans 13 residues. This CDR3 is CASSTTGPGGYTF. DNA of the CDR3: TGTGCCAGCAGTACTACAGGGCCGGGAGGCTACACCTTC.

The chain has TRBV19 and TRBJ2-7; 8 nucleotides match TRBD1. Germline V lookup: CDR1 LNHDA, CDR2 SQIVND (reference sequence). CDR3 length equals 14 residues. V gave up 5 bases and J gave up 6 bases; unmatched junction bases: 9. DNA of the CDR3: TGTGCCAGTAGTCCTACAGGGGGGATAGGCGAGCAGTACTTC. Amino acids: CASSPTGGIGEQYF.

This clone was seen a single time. The rearrangement uses TRBV6-5 and TRBJ1-5; 10 bases agree with TRBD1. The CDR3 spans 15 residues. Germline lookup yields CDR1 MNHEY and CDR2 SVGAGI. With 4 bases clipped from V and 3 bases from J, the junction kept 3 bases outside the gene matches. In DNA, the CDR3 is TGTGCCAGCAGTTCGGGACAGGGGTACAATCAGCCCCAGCATTTT. Its translation: CASSSGQGYNQPQHF.

Worth noting for this clone: Its ends do not fully match the called genes, so a read error is possible. The chain uses TRBV5-6 and TRBJ1-2; TRBD1 agrees at 7 bases. Germline CDR1 and CDR2: SGHDT and YYEEEE. The CDR3 is 13 residues long. The CDR3 protein is CASSLGQFYGYTF. The CDR3 nucleotides read TGTGCCAGCAGTTTGGGACAGTTCTATGGCTACACCTTC.

This sequence joins TRBV7-2 and TRBJ2-1; D is unresolved. The CDR3 contains 15 residues. Looked up from germline, CDR1 is SGHTA and CDR2 is FQGNSA. Trimming took off 2 bases at V and 2 bases at J, with 10 bases between the two ends. CDR3 residues: CASSLWFGAYNEQFF. The CDR3 nucleotides read TGTGCCAGCAGCTTATGGTTTGGCGCCTACAATGAGCAGTTCTTC.

The chain carries TRBV5-1 and TRBJ1-4, with unresolved D. The V gene's germline CDR1 is SGHRS and CDR2 YFSETQ. Between the trimmed V and J ends, which lost 0 bases and 10 bases, there was a span of 10 bases. CDR3 length: 13 amino acids. The CDR3 loop reads CASSLEPLRKLFF. CDR3 bases: TGCGCCAGCAGCTTGGAACCCCTCCGAAAACTGTTTTTT. Together with reference TRBV5-1 and TRBJ1-4, the CDR3 gives the full variable domain: KAGVTQTPRYLIKTRGQQVTLSCSPISGHRSVSWYQQTPGQGLQFLFEYFSETQRNKGNFPGRFSGRQFSNSRSEMNVSTLELGDSALYLCASSLEPLRKLFFGSGTQLSVL.

This clone came up once. The chain employs TRBV7-6 and TRBJ1-2; perhaps TRBD1 as D (6 bases). Trimming took off 8 bases at V and 1 base at J, with 11 bases between the two ends. The CDR3 spans 13 residues. The germline V gene encodes CDR1 SGHVS and CDR2 FNYEAQ. The chain's CDR3 is CASGTPNNYGYTF. In DNA, the CDR3 is TGTGCCAGCGGGACACCTAATAACTATGGCTACACCTTC.

This sequence joins TRBV6-1 and TRBJ2-1; 12 bases map to TRBD1. The V segment lost 8 bases and the J segment 8 bases; nucleotides outside the gene matches: 10. This CDR3 is built from 15 residues. Looked up from germline, CDR1 is MNHNS and CDR2 is SASEGT. The CDR3 nucleotides read TGTGCCAGCGGGGGACAGGGGGCGGTCCGGGATGAGCAGTTCTTC. It translates to CASGGQGAVRDEQFF.